These T cell receptor beta chains were read from a single sample in a study of cytomegalovirus exposure and HLA in healthy donors. Repertoires were generated with immunoSEQ multiplex PCR, while TCRdb's copy carries only in-frame clones and drops some. The data contain 110,000 to 150,000 clones, roughly a tenth of them singletons. The sequencing input was PBMCs. The receptors were gathered from a male donor in good health and CMV-seronegative. Both conserved end residues are part of each CDR3. The order of the fields is D gene, clone size, V gene, J gene, CDR3 protein, CDR3 DNA. A D gene is named only where the DNA matches it firmly. Expanded clones are given a class, and other clones once, few, many or no size at all.

d_gene: NA
abundance: few
v_gene: TRBV19
j_gene: TRBJ1-1
CDR3aa: CASSILAAGTEAFF
CDR3nt: TGTGCCAGTAGTATACTGGCCGCGGGGACTGAAGCTTTCTTT

d_gene: TRBD1
abundance: NA
v_gene: TRBV5-1
j_gene: TRBJ1-2
CDR3aa: CASSLQTDRGFDGYTF
CDR3nt: TGCGCCAGCAGCCTACAGACCGACAGGGGTTTTGATGGCTACACCTTC

d_gene: TRBD1
abundance: few
v_gene: TRBV19
j_gene: TRBJ2-1
CDR3aa: CASKWGQGYYEQFF
CDR3nt: TGTGCCAGTAAATGGGGACAGGGTTACTATGAGCAGTTCTTC

d_gene: TRBD1
abundance: NA
v_gene: TRBV28
j_gene: TRBJ1-5
CDR3aa: CASRVGTARNQPQHF
CDR3nt: TGTGCCAGCAGGGTAGGGACAGCTAGGAATCAGCCCCAGCATTTT

d_gene: NA
abundance: NA
v_gene: TRBV7-2
j_gene: TRBJ1-5
CDR3aa: CASSLARGNQPQHF
CDR3nt: TGTGCCAGCAGCTTAGCCAGGGGCAATCAGCCCCAGCATTTT

d_gene: NA
abundance: NA
v_gene: TRBV18
j_gene: TRBJ1-1
CDR3aa: CASSPRVDTEAFF
CDR3nt: TGTGCCAGCTCCCCCAGGGTCGACACTGAAGCTTTCTTT

d_gene: TRBD1
abundance: NA
v_gene: TRBV19
j_gene: TRBJ1-5
CDR3aa: CASKQDRGGNQPQHF
CDR3nt: TGTGCCAGTAAACAGGACAGGGGGGGCAATCAGCCCCAGCATTTT

d_gene: NA
abundance: NA
v_gene: TRBV4-3
j_gene: TRBJ1-2
CDR3aa: CASSQDRGGHNYGYTF
CDR3nt: TGCGCCAGCAGCCAAGATAGGGGGGGGCATAACTATGGCTACACCTTC

d_gene: TRBD2
abundance: few
v_gene: TRBV7-9
j_gene: TRBJ2-3
CDR3aa: CASSSSSGGADTQYF
CDR3nt: TGTGCCAGCAGCTCTTCTAGCGGGGGGGCAGATACGCAGTATTTT

d_gene: TRBD1
abundance: NA
v_gene: TRBV12-5
j_gene: TRBJ1-2
CDR3aa: CASASDRGAVVNYGYTF
CDR3nt: TGTGCTAGTGCCTCTGACAGGGGTGCGGTTGTAAACTATGGCTACACCTTC

d_gene: TRBD1
abundance: few
v_gene: TRBV7-9
j_gene: TRBJ1-1
CDR3aa: CASSRKGTGNTEAFF
CDR3nt: TGTGCCAGCAGCCGAAAGGGGACAGGGAACACTGAAGCTTTCTTT

d_gene: NA
abundance: NA
v_gene: TRBV5-1
j_gene: TRBJ2-1
CDR3aa: CASSLAESKRGEQFF
CDR3nt: TGCGCCAGCAGCTTGGCCGAATCTAAACGAGGTGAGCAGTTCTTC

d_gene: TRBD1
abundance: few
v_gene: TRBV5-5
j_gene: TRBJ1-1
CDR3aa: CASSLAAGGYTEAFF
CDR3nt: TGTGCCAGCAGCTTGGCCGCAGGGGGTTACACTGAAGCTTTCTTT

d_gene: NA
abundance: NA
v_gene: TRBV21-1
j_gene: TRBJ1-1
CDR3aa: CASRGPEAFF
CDR3nt: TGTGCCAGTAGGGGGCCTGAAGCTTTCTTT

d_gene: NA
abundance: few
v_gene: TRBV29-1
j_gene: TRBJ1-4
CDR3aa: CSVRVGPNEKLFF
CDR3nt: TGCAGCGTCAGGGTCGGACCGAATGAAAAACTGTTTTTT

d_gene: NA
abundance: NA
v_gene: TRBV4-3
j_gene: TRBJ1-2
CDR3aa: CASSQELANYGYTF
CDR3nt: TGCGCCAGCAGCCAAGAATTAGCTAACTATGGCTACACCTTC

d_gene: TRBD2
abundance: few
v_gene: TRBV2
j_gene: TRBJ2-2
CDR3aa: CASSERGLGANTGELFF
CDR3nt: TGTGCCAGCAGTGAAAGGGGACTAGGGGCGAACACCGGGGAGCTGTTTTTT

d_gene: NA
abundance: few
v_gene: TRBV5-1
j_gene: TRBJ2-1
CDR3aa: CASSLAPIQGFDEQFF
CDR3nt: TGCGCCAGCAGCTTGGCCCCCATACAGGGTTTCGATGAGCAGTTCTTC

d_gene: TRBD1
abundance: NA
v_gene: TRBV19
j_gene: TRBJ1-2
CDR3aa: CASSIQGQGAYGYTF
CDR3nt: TGTGCCAGTAGTATCCAAGGACAGGGCGCCTATGGCTACACCTTC

d_gene: NA
abundance: few
v_gene: TRBV10-1
j_gene: TRBJ2-2
CDR3aa: CARRLGLGTGELFF
CDR3nt: TGCGCCAGAAGACTAGGATTGGGCACCGGGGAGCTGTTTTTT

d_gene: NA
abundance: NA
v_gene: TRBV4-2
j_gene: TRBJ2-3
CDR3aa: CASSQGGALTDTQYF
CDR3nt: TGTGCCAGCAGCCAAGGGGGCGCCCTGACAGATACGCAGTATTTT

d_gene: TRBD1
abundance: NA
v_gene: TRBV5-1
j_gene: TRBJ1-5
CDR3aa: CASSRTGDSNQPQHF
CDR3nt: TGCGCCAGCAGCCGGACAGGGGATAGCAATCAGCCCCAGCATTTT

d_gene: TRBD1
abundance: NA
v_gene: TRBV28
j_gene: TRBJ2-7
CDR3aa: CASSLPLGQVSYEQYF
CDR3nt: TGTGCCAGCAGTCTCCCCCTCGGACAGGTCTCCTACGAGCAGTACTTC

d_gene: NA
abundance: NA
v_gene: TRBV7-9
j_gene: TRBJ1-2
CDR3aa: CASSFGEGGYTF
CDR3nt: TGTGCCAGCAGCTTTGGGGAGGGTGGCTACACCTTC

d_gene: TRBD1
abundance: NA
v_gene: TRBV10-1
j_gene: TRBJ2-2
CDR3aa: CARKDRVNTGELFF
CDR3nt: TGCGCCAGGAAGGACAGGGTGAACACCGGGGAGCTGTTTTTT

d_gene: NA
abundance: NA
v_gene: TRBV4-3
j_gene: TRBJ2-7
CDR3aa: CASSQARFYEQYF
CDR3nt: TGCGCCAGCAGCCAAGCCAGGTTCTACGAGCAGTACTTC

d_gene: TRBD1
abundance: few
v_gene: TRBV28
j_gene: TRBJ1-5
CDR3aa: CASSLLAGGRPQHF
CDR3nt: TGTGCCAGCAGTTTATTGGCAGGGGGGAGGCCCCAGCATTTT

d_gene: NA
abundance: NA
v_gene: TRBV7-9
j_gene: TRBJ1-1
CDR3aa: CASSQETRGRYTEAFF
CDR3nt: TGTGCCAGCAGCCAGGAGACCCGTGGGAGGTACACTGAAGCTTTCTTT

d_gene: TRBD1
abundance: NA
v_gene: TRBV5-6
j_gene: TRBJ1-2
CDR3aa: CASSPRQGLNYGYTF
CDR3nt: TGTGCCAGCAGCCCGAGACAGGGGCTTAACTATGGCTACACCTTC

d_gene: TRBD2
abundance: NA
v_gene: TRBV29-1
j_gene: TRBJ2-5
CDR3aa: CSVGTSGRATKETQYF
CDR3nt: TGCAGCGTCGGGACTAGCGGGAGGGCAACGAAGGAGACCCAGTACTTC

d_gene: NA
abundance: NA
v_gene: TRBV5-1
j_gene: TRBJ1-1
CDR3aa: CASHATVPSREAFF
CDR3nt: TGCGCCAGTCACGCGACAGTCCCGTCGAGGGAAGCTTTCTTT

d_gene: NA
abundance: NA
v_gene: TRBV27
j_gene: TRBJ1-6
CDR3aa: CASSWRVVSPLHF
CDR3nt: TGTGCCAGCAGTTGGAGGGTCGTGTCACCCCTCCACTTT

d_gene: TRBD1
abundance: few
v_gene: TRBV27
j_gene: TRBJ1-3
CDR3aa: CASSSLTGPGNTIYF
CDR3nt: TGTGCCAGCAGTTCCCTGACAGGGCCCGGAAACACCATATATTTT

d_gene: TRBD1
abundance: NA
v_gene: TRBV5-5
j_gene: TRBJ2-7
CDR3aa: CASSLLQGVYEQYF
CDR3nt: TGTGCCAGCAGCTTGTTACAGGGGGTCTACGAGCAGTACTTC

d_gene: NA
abundance: few
v_gene: TRBV19
j_gene: TRBJ2-1
CDR3aa: CASSILAANEQFF
CDR3nt: TGTGCCAGTAGTATCCTAGCAGCCAATGAGCAGTTCTTC

d_gene: NA
abundance: once
v_gene: TRBV6-1
j_gene: TRBJ1-6
CDR3aa: CASRSWGGYNSPLHF
CDR3nt: TGTGCCAGCAGATCGTGGGGAGGTTATAATTCCCCCCTCCACTTT

d_gene: NA
abundance: few
v_gene: TRBV5-4
j_gene: TRBJ2-7
CDR3aa: CASSRGTVTSYEQYF
CDR3nt: TGTGCCAGCAGCCGCGGGACAGTGACCTCCTACGAGCAGTACTTC

d_gene: NA
abundance: few
v_gene: TRBV28
j_gene: TRBJ2-1
CDR3aa: CASSLETVAKEGEQFF
CDR3nt: TGTGCCAGCAGTCTGGAGACGGTAGCTAAAGAAGGTGAGCAGTTCTTC

d_gene: TRBD1
abundance: few
v_gene: TRBV5-1
j_gene: TRBJ1-2
CDR3aa: CASSSAKRTGVASYGYTF
CDR3nt: TGCGCCAGCAGCTCGGCAAAAAGAACAGGGGTGGCGTCCTATGGCTACACCTTC

d_gene: TRBD1
abundance: NA
v_gene: TRBV9
j_gene: TRBJ2-7
CDR3aa: CASSEGGQAGYEQYF
CDR3nt: TGTGCCAGCAGCGAGGGGGGACAGGCCGGATACGAGCAGTACTTC

d_gene: NA
abundance: few
v_gene: TRBV2
j_gene: TRBJ2-7
CDR3aa: CASSGTASYEQYF
CDR3nt: TGTGCCAGCAGTGGGACTGCGTCCTACGAGCAGTACTTC

d_gene: NA
abundance: few
v_gene: TRBV4-3
j_gene: TRBJ1-2
CDR3aa: CASSQDRSWEFNYGYTF
CDR3nt: TGCGCCAGCAGCCAAGATCGGTCCTGGGAGTTTAACTATGGCTACACCTTC

d_gene: NA
abundance: NA
v_gene: TRBV10-3
j_gene: TRBJ1-6
CDR3aa: CAITSDNSPLHF
CDR3nt: TGTGCCATCACTTCCGATAATTCACCCCTCCACTTT

d_gene: NA
abundance: NA
v_gene: TRBV7-3
j_gene: TRBJ1-2
CDR3aa: CASSLGTGHVYGYTF
CDR3nt: TGTGCCAGCAGCTTAGGCACAGGGCATGTCTATGGCTACACCTTC

d_gene: NA
abundance: NA
v_gene: TRBV20-1
j_gene: TRBJ2-1
CDR3aa: CSAMEREQFF
CDR3nt: TGCAGTGCTATGGAGCGGGAGCAGTTCTTC

d_gene: TRBD1
abundance: NA
v_gene: TRBV19
j_gene: TRBJ1-5
CDR3aa: CASSRDRVNQPQHF
CDR3nt: TGTGCCAGTAGTAGGGACAGGGTTAATCAGCCCCAGCATTTT

d_gene: TRBD1
abundance: few
v_gene: TRBV7-2
j_gene: TRBJ1-5
CDR3aa: CASSLQTGGLQPQHF
CDR3nt: TGTGCCAGCAGCTTACAGACAGGGGGCCTGCAGCCCCAGCATTTT

d_gene: NA
abundance: NA
v_gene: TRBV6-6
j_gene: TRBJ2-7
CDR3aa: CASSYTAATYEQYF
CDR3nt: TGTGCCAGCAGTTACACGGCGGCAACCTACGAGCAGTACTTC

d_gene: TRBD1
abundance: NA
v_gene: TRBV5-1
j_gene: TRBJ1-2
CDR3aa: CASTLGQGGKWDGYTF
CDR3nt: TGCGCCAGCACCTTAGGACAGGGAGGGAAATGGGATGGCTACACCTTC

d_gene: TRBD2
abundance: few
v_gene: TRBV5-1
j_gene: TRBJ2-7
CDR3aa: CASSLIAGATGIFYEQYF
CDR3nt: TGCGCCAGCAGCTTGATAGCGGGAGCCACCGGTATATTCTACGAGCAGTACTTC

d_gene: NA
abundance: few
v_gene: TRBV2
j_gene: TRBJ1-1
CDR3aa: CASSEAMRSTEAFF
CDR3nt: TGTGCCAGCAGTGAAGCGATGAGAAGCACTGAAGCTTTCTTT

d_gene: TRBD1
abundance: few
v_gene: TRBV11-2
j_gene: TRBJ1-1
CDR3aa: CASSHGTGVRGTEAFF
CDR3nt: TGTGCCAGCAGCCACGGGACAGGGGTCCGGGGCACTGAAGCTTTCTTT